This T cell receptor (beta chain) was obtained from a study of vaccination and CD4 T cells after COVID-19. Overall study: Post-COVID samples were collected a median roughly 3 months following diagnosis, spanning 35 to 161.

Study-level findings and limits: A comparatively limited set of convalescent patients was examined, with no early post-infection timepoints. For convalescent patients, a median about 90% of reactive clones surfaced exclusively after vaccination.

Time point specified: late sampling 161 to 241 days after vaccination in a few convalescent patients. This clonotype was picked up a small number of times. Antigen unknown. TCRdb analysed the PCR reads with MiXCR anew, one entry per CDR3 protein. The profile shows over 25,000 distinct CDR3 sequences, about 50% of them singletons. This sequence originates from a human donor who had recovered from COVID-19. The starting material was CD4+ T cells from blood, obtained about 7 months after SARS-CoV-2 vaccination.

CDR3 sequence: CASSARASGQETQYF. CDR3 bases: TGTGCCAGTAGCGCCCGTGCCAGCGGACAAGAGACCCAGTACTTC. The chain is built from TRBV19 and TRBJ2-5, with a possible D match to TRBD2 (5 bases). CDR3 size: 15 residues. With 6 bases removed from V and 2 bases from J, the gap between germline ends came to 16 bases. The germline gives CDR1 LNHDA, CDR2 SQIVND (reference sequence). Together with reference TRBV19 and TRBJ2-5, the CDR3 gives the full variable domain: DGGITQSPKYLFRKEGQNVTLSCEQNLNHDAMYWYRQDPGQGLRLIYYSQIVNDFQKGDIAEGYSVSREKKESFPLTVTSAQKNPTAFYLCASSARASGQETQYFGPGTRLLVL.